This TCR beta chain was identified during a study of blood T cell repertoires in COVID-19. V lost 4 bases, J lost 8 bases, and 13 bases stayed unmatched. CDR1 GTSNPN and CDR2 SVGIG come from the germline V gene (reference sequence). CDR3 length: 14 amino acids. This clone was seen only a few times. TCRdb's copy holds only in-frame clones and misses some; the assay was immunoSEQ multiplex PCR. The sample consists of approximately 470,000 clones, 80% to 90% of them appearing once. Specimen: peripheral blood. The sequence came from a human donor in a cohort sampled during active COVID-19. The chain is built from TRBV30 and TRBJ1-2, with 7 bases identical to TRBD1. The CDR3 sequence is CAWTLNRGPGGYTF. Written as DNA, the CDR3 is TGTGCCTGGACCCTAAATAGGGGGCCAGGGGGCTACACCTTC.